The clone carrying this TCR beta chain has just one count. What it binds is unknown. This sample stems from a study of blood T cells in healthy people across ages. Study-wide findings and caveats: Estimates based on one million T cells were treated as lower bounds.

A J-beta primer mix and a sample-barcoded 5' primer were used in a second PCR of roughly 7 to 12 cycles. Tagging of each cDNA molecule was performed by a template-switch adaptor with 12 random nucleotides. TCRdb re-called the 5' RACE reads with MiXCR, one entry per CDR3 protein. Here the sample spans about 1.4 million distinct CDR3 sequences, approximately 59% being singletons. Per-sample yields of isolated PBMCs were at least 6 million. This CDR3 comprises 14 residues. Germline assignment: CDR1 SGHRS and CDR2 YFSETQ. Trimming took 5 bases from V and 4 from J; bases not matched to a gene: 7. Sequenced sample: blood. This TCR derives from a man aged 18 to 29 in good health. The gene calls are TRBV5-1 and TRBJ2-3; 7 nucleotides align to TRBD2. The CDR3 DNA reads TGCGCCAGCAGGGTTAGCGGGCGAGCAGATACGCAGTATTTT. This encodes CASRVSGRADTQYF.